The text below deals with one TCR beta chain. Germline-derived CDR1 and CDR2 are SGHVS and FNYEAQ. V was cut by 5 bases and J by 7 bases, with 12 bases left in between. The CDR3 extends over 12 amino acids. Data came from immunoSEQ multiplex PCR; TCRdb stores just in-frame clones and leaves some out. The sample has a few hundred thousand clones, 85% to 95% seen once. These data originate in a study of shared T cell receptors in the human thymus. The sample consisted of thymocytes. The J gene is TRBJ2-7, the V gene TRBV7-6; TRBD2 is a possible D gene (6 bases). This TCR derives from a human donor. CDR3 protein: CASSPLAGEQYF. The CDR3 DNA follows: TGTGCCAGCAGCCCACTCGCGGGGGAGCAGTACTTC.